The rows below give T cell receptor beta chains drawn from one sample of a study of CD8+ T cells in alopecia areata. Profiling relied on immunoSEQ multiplex PCR, and the TCRdb table lists in-frame clones only, not all of them. The data show 13,000 or so clones, with just over 55% seen just once and over 10% held by the top ten. The sample taken for sequencing was skin. The source is a human donor with alopecia areata. The CDR3 runs from the conserved cysteine through the conserved F or W. The order of the fields is V gene, CDR3 length, J gene, clone size, D gene, CDR3 protein, CDR3 DNA. The D gene is left open where the match is weak. Clone size is given for some rows only: seen once, a few or many times, or a class if the clone is expanded.

v_call: TRBV6-1
cdr3_length: 14
j_call: TRBJ2-7
clone_size: few
d_call: NA
cdr3_aa: CASGGEGGSYEQYF
cdr3_nt: TGTGCCAGCGGCGGTGAGGGAGGCTCCTACGAGCAGTACTTC

v_call: TRBV6-1
cdr3_length: 13
j_call: TRBJ2-7
clone_size: NA
d_call: NA
cdr3_aa: CASRRGTSYEQYF
cdr3_nt: TGTGCCAGCCGTCGTGGAACGTCCTACGAGCAGTACTTC

v_call: TRBV11-2
cdr3_length: 12
j_call: TRBJ2-5
clone_size: NA
d_call: NA
cdr3_aa: CASSFDEGTQYF
cdr3_nt: TGTGCCAGCAGCTTCGACGAAGGGACCCAGTACTTC

v_call: TRBV5-6
cdr3_length: 16
j_call: TRBJ2-5
clone_size: NA
d_call: NA
cdr3_aa: CASSSLGDITEETQYF
cdr3_nt: TGTGCCAGCAGCTCGCTTGGGGACATCACCGAGGAGACCCAGTACTTC

v_call: TRBV18
cdr3_length: 15
j_call: TRBJ2-6
clone_size: NA
d_call: NA
cdr3_aa: CASSPPSSGANVLTF
cdr3_nt: TGTGCCAGCTCACCCCCGTCCTCTGGGGCCAACGTCCTGACTTTC

v_call: TRBV10-3
cdr3_length: 14
j_call: TRBJ1-2
clone_size: medium-sized
d_call: NA
cdr3_aa: CAISERGTLYGYTF
cdr3_nt: TGTGCCATCAGTGAGCGGGGAACTCTCTATGGCTACACCTTC

v_call: TRBV19
cdr3_length: 14
j_call: TRBJ2-5
clone_size: NA
d_call: NA
cdr3_aa: CASSPSPGTETQYF
cdr3_nt: TGTGCCAGTAGTCCCTCCCCGGGGACCGAGACCCAGTACTTC

v_call: TRBV6-5
cdr3_length: 16
j_call: TRBJ2-2
clone_size: few
d_call: NA
cdr3_aa: CASSYSGVVGAGELFF
cdr3_nt: TGTGCCAGCAGTTACTCGGGGGTGGTGGGCGCCGGGGAGCTGTTTTTT

v_call: TRBV6-6
cdr3_length: 16
j_call: TRBJ2-1
clone_size: NA
d_call: TRBD2
cdr3_aa: CASSSLAGGSHNEQFF
cdr3_nt: TGTGCCAGCAGTTCTTTAGCGGGGGGGTCCCACAATGAGCAGTTCTTC

v_call: TRBV28
cdr3_length: 15
j_call: TRBJ2-7
clone_size: NA
d_call: TRBD1
cdr3_aa: CASSSRDRGTYEQYF
cdr3_nt: TGTGCCAGCAGTTCCCGGGACAGGGGAACCTACGAGCAGTACTTC

v_call: TRBV28
cdr3_length: 13
j_call: TRBJ1-1
clone_size: NA
d_call: NA
cdr3_aa: CASRQGRDTEAFF
cdr3_nt: TGTGCCAGCAGACAGGGCCGCGACACTGAAGCTTTCTTT

v_call: TRBV30
cdr3_length: 13
j_call: TRBJ2-3
clone_size: few
d_call: NA
cdr3_aa: CAWSTRSTDTQYF
cdr3_nt: TGTGCCTGGAGTACCCGGAGCACAGATACGCAGTATTTT

v_call: TRBV19
cdr3_length: 16
j_call: TRBJ2-1
clone_size: few
d_call: NA
cdr3_aa: CASSIRAGGRGNEQFF
cdr3_nt: TGTGCCAGTAGTATCCGGGCCGGGGGTCGGGGGAATGAGCAGTTCTTC

v_call: TRBV7-3
cdr3_length: 12
j_call: TRBJ2-1
clone_size: NA
d_call: NA
cdr3_aa: CASSLVTGEQFF
cdr3_nt: TGTGCCAGCAGCTTAGTAACAGGAGAGCAGTTCTTC

v_call: TRBV2
cdr3_length: 13
j_call: TRBJ2-5
clone_size: large
d_call: NA
cdr3_aa: CASSDGSRETQYF
cdr3_nt: TGTGCCAGCAGTGACGGAAGTAGAGAGACCCAGTACTTC

v_call: TRBV29-1
cdr3_length: 12
j_call: TRBJ2-7
clone_size: few
d_call: NA
cdr3_aa: CSVDEGDYEQYF
cdr3_nt: TGCAGCGTTGATGAGGGGGACTACGAGCAGTACTTC

v_call: TRBV7-8
cdr3_length: 12
j_call: TRBJ2-5
clone_size: NA
d_call: NA
cdr3_aa: CASARQAETQYF
cdr3_nt: TGTGCCAGTGCTAGGCAGGCGGAGACCCAGTACTTC

v_call: TRBV9
cdr3_length: 15
j_call: TRBJ2-1
clone_size: NA
d_call: NA
cdr3_aa: CASSPEEGGRNEQFF
cdr3_nt: TGTGCCAGCAGCCCGGAGGAGGGAGGCCGCAATGAGCAGTTCTTC

v_call: TRBV2
cdr3_length: 14
j_call: TRBJ1-6
clone_size: NA
d_call: NA
cdr3_aa: CASNFETVNSPLHF
cdr3_nt: TGTGCCAGCAATTTCGAGACAGTCAATTCACCCCTCCACTTT

v_call: TRBV6-5
cdr3_length: 15
j_call: TRBJ2-3
clone_size: once
d_call: NA
cdr3_aa: CASTGALSGTDTQYF
cdr3_nt: TGTGCCAGCACGGGAGCGCTCTCGGGCACAGATACGCAGTATTTT

v_call: TRBV5-1
cdr3_length: 14
j_call: TRBJ2-1
clone_size: NA
d_call: NA
cdr3_aa: CASSRGNMDNEQFF
cdr3_nt: TGCGCCAGCAGCCGAGGGAATATGGACAATGAGCAGTTCTTC

v_call: TRBV25-1
cdr3_length: 15
j_call: TRBJ2-5
clone_size: once
d_call: NA
cdr3_aa: CASSPLGDLQETQYF
cdr3_nt: TGTGCCAGCAGTCCCCTCGGGGATCTCCAAGAGACCCAGTACTTC

v_call: TRBV28
cdr3_length: 13
j_call: TRBJ1-3
clone_size: NA
d_call: TRBD1
cdr3_aa: CASSSDRANTIYF
cdr3_nt: TGTGCCAGCAGCTCAGACAGGGCAAACACCATATATTTT

v_call: TRBV5-6
cdr3_length: 13
j_call: TRBJ2-7
clone_size: NA
d_call: TRBD2
cdr3_aa: CASSLAGVYEQYF
cdr3_nt: TGTGCCAGCAGCTTAGCGGGAGTGTACGAGCAGTACTTC

v_call: TRBV29-1
cdr3_length: 12
j_call: TRBJ2-1
clone_size: NA
d_call: NA
cdr3_aa: CSVEMGQREQFF
cdr3_nt: TGCAGCGTTGAGATGGGGCAAAGGGAGCAGTTCTTC

v_call: TRBV7-8
cdr3_length: 13
j_call: TRBJ2-7
clone_size: few
d_call: NA
cdr3_aa: CASSLGSSLEQYF
cdr3_nt: TGTGCCAGCAGCTTAGGCTCAAGCCTCGAGCAGTACTTC

v_call: TRBV28
cdr3_length: 15
j_call: TRBJ2-3
clone_size: NA
d_call: NA
cdr3_aa: CASSFRILDTDTQYF
cdr3_nt: TGTGCCAGCAGTTTCCGTATACTTGACACAGATACGCAGTATTTT

v_call: TRBV5-1
cdr3_length: 14
j_call: TRBJ1-4
clone_size: NA
d_call: NA
cdr3_aa: CASSFGAAGEKLFF
cdr3_nt: TGCGCCAGCAGCTTTGGAGCGGCGGGTGAAAAACTGTTTTTT

v_call: TRBV25-1
cdr3_length: 14
j_call: TRBJ2-7
clone_size: NA
d_call: TRBD1
cdr3_aa: CASMPGQNVYEQYF
cdr3_nt: TGTGCCAGCATGCCGGGACAGAATGTCTACGAGCAGTACTTC

v_call: TRBV4-2
cdr3_length: 15
j_call: TRBJ1-2
clone_size: NA
d_call: NA
cdr3_aa: CASSQDQGTSYGYTF
cdr3_nt: TGTGCCAGCAGCCAAGATCAGGGGACGAGCTATGGCTACACCTTC

v_call: TRBV28
cdr3_length: 16
j_call: TRBJ2-7
clone_size: NA
d_call: TRBD2
cdr3_aa: CASGPGLAGKTYEQYF
cdr3_nt: TGTGCCAGCGGGCCGGGACTAGCGGGGAAAACCTACGAGCAGTACTTC

v_call: TRBV19
cdr3_length: 14
j_call: TRBJ2-7
clone_size: few
d_call: NA
cdr3_aa: CASSPSSKTYEQYF
cdr3_nt: TGTGCCAGTAGTCCCTCCTCTAAAACCTACGAGCAGTACTTC

v_call: TRBV2
cdr3_length: 14
j_call: TRBJ2-1
clone_size: once
d_call: NA
cdr3_aa: CASSDSGPYNEQFF
cdr3_nt: TGTGCCAGCAGTGACAGCGGGCCCTACAATGAGCAGTTCTTC

v_call: TRBV7-8
cdr3_length: 16
j_call: TRBJ1-5
clone_size: NA
d_call: NA
cdr3_aa: CASSSENRNRNQPQHF
cdr3_nt: TGTGCCAGCAGCTCCGAGAATAGGAACCGCAATCAGCCCCAGCATTTT

v_call: TRBV7-9
cdr3_length: 14
j_call: TRBJ2-7
clone_size: NA
d_call: NA
cdr3_aa: CASSPKTAIYEQYF
cdr3_nt: TGTGCCAGCAGCCCCAAAACAGCAATCTACGAGCAGTACTTC

v_call: TRBV5-4
cdr3_length: 16
j_call: TRBJ2-7
clone_size: NA
d_call: TRBD1
cdr3_aa: CASSLAPGTGMDEQYF
cdr3_nt: TGTGCCAGCAGCTTAGCCCCCGGGACAGGGATGGACGAGCAGTACTTC

v_call: TRBV6-1
cdr3_length: 12
j_call: TRBJ2-7
clone_size: once
d_call: NA
cdr3_aa: CASSWGKYEQYF
cdr3_nt: TGTGCCAGCAGTTGGGGCAAGTACGAGCAGTACTTC

v_call: TRBV7-2
cdr3_length: 15
j_call: TRBJ1-5
clone_size: NA
d_call: NA
cdr3_aa: CASSSVGIQNQPQHF
cdr3_nt: TGTGCCAGCAGCTCCGTGGGCATTCAGAATCAGCCCCAGCATTTT

v_call: TRBV28
cdr3_length: 21
j_call: TRBJ2-5
clone_size: NA
d_call: TRBD2
cdr3_aa: CASSFYLSVGRELPAKETQYF
cdr3_nt: TGTGCCAGCAGTTTCTACCTTAGTGTGGGGCGGGAGCTACCCGCCAAAGAGACCCAGTACTTC

v_call: TRBV6-1
cdr3_length: 15
j_call: TRBJ2-6
clone_size: NA
d_call: NA
cdr3_aa: CASSEGSPGANVLTF
cdr3_nt: TGTGCCAGCAGTGAAGGGAGCCCTGGGGCCAACGTCCTGACTTTC

v_call: TRBV9
cdr3_length: 17
j_call: TRBJ2-2
clone_size: NA
d_call: TRBD2
cdr3_aa: CASSPLRLAGAPGELFF
cdr3_nt: TGTGCCAGCAGCCCGTTAAGGCTAGCGGGGGCCCCCGGGGAGCTGTTTTTT

v_call: TRBV5-1
cdr3_length: 20
j_call: TRBJ2-4
clone_size: NA
d_call: NA
cdr3_aa: CASSPYSGTLTGSGKNIQYF
cdr3_nt: TGCGCCAGCAGCCCGTACTCCGGGACACTCACTGGTAGCGGCAAAAACATTCAGTACTTC